These T cell receptor beta chains were read from a single sample in a study of T-cell reconstitution after alpha-beta-depleted transplantation in children. MiXCR was run by TCRdb on the PCR reads, yielding one entry per CDR3 protein. The top ten hold 25% to 30% of the sample, which has over 200,000 distinct CDR3 sequences, approximately 11% seen once. Sequenced material: PBMCs, taken before TCRalphabeta/CD19-depleted stem cell transplant. The receptors shown here come from a child less than two years old with acute myeloid leukemia, due to receive a stem cell transplant. The CDR3 runs from the conserved cysteine through the conserved F or W. Fields, in order: CDR3 protein, CDR3 DNA, V gene, clone size, D gene, J gene. A D gene is named only where the DNA matches it firmly. The size of a clone is reported for some rows only, either as once, few or many, or as a class for expanded clones.

CDR3aa: CSALLWREDGYTF
CDR3nt: TGCAGCGCCTTACTGTGGAGGGAGGATGGCTACACCTTC
v_gene: TRBV29-1
abundance: many
d_gene: .
j_gene: TRBJ1-2

CDR3aa: CASTLTPGGGDSGYTF
CDR3nt: TGTGCCAGCACCCTCACCCCCGGGGGGGGCGACTCTGGCTACACCTTC
v_gene: TRBV12-3/TRBV12-4
abundance: many
d_gene: .
j_gene: TRBJ1-2

CDR3aa: CASSLAVLASTDTQYF
CDR3nt: TGCGCCAGCAGCTTGGCCGTTTTGGCTAGCACAGATACGCAGTATTTT
v_gene: TRBV5-1
abundance: many
d_gene: .
j_gene: TRBJ2-3

CDR3aa: CSVVGLNYGYTF
CDR3nt: TGCAGCGTTGTTGGGTTGAACTATGGCTACACCTTC
v_gene: TRBV29-1
abundance: many
d_gene: .
j_gene: TRBJ1-2

CDR3aa: CCFWGQAPGPVQETQYF
CDR3nt: TGCTGCTTCTGGGGCCAGGCGCCAGGACCCGTCCAAGAGACCCAGTACTTC
v_gene: TRBV20-1
abundance: .
d_gene: .
j_gene: TRBJ2-5

CDR3aa: CAWGRSEKLFF
CDR3nt: TGTGCCTGGGGTAGGAGTGAAAAACTGTTTTTT
v_gene: TRBV30
abundance: .
d_gene: .
j_gene: TRBJ1-4

CDR3aa: CASSLNSGTGFEQYF
CDR3nt: TGTGCCAGCAGCCTAAATTCCGGGACAGGGTTCGAGCAGTACTTC
v_gene: TRBV7-8
abundance: many
d_gene: TRBD1
j_gene: TRBJ2-7

CDR3aa: CASSPDGSYEQYF
CDR3nt: TGCGCCAGCAGCCCAGACGGATCCTACGAGCAGTACTTC
v_gene: TRBV5-1
abundance: many
d_gene: .
j_gene: TRBJ2-7

CDR3aa: CASSGGLAGRYNEQFF
CDR3nt: TGCGCCAGCAGTGGCGGACTAGCGGGGAGGTACAATGAGCAGTTCTTC
v_gene: TRBV10-1
abundance: few
d_gene: TRBD2
j_gene: TRBJ2-1

CDR3aa: CASSLTVAGLTNEKLFF
CDR3nt: TGCGCCAGCAGCTTAACTGTCGCCGGGCTGACTAATGAAAAACTGTTTTTT
v_gene: TRBV5-1
abundance: many
d_gene: .
j_gene: TRBJ1-4

CDR3aa: CASSNSLSSGGDEQFF
CDR3nt: TGTGCCAGCAGCAATTCCCTTTCTAGCGGGGGGGATGAGCAGTTCTTC
v_gene: TRBV7-8
abundance: many
d_gene: TRBD2
j_gene: TRBJ2-1

CDR3aa: CSANLAGGPSQFF
CDR3nt: TGCAGTGCAAATCTAGCGGGAGGGCCCTCCCAGTTCTTC
v_gene: TRBV20-1
abundance: many
d_gene: TRBD2
j_gene: TRBJ2-1

CDR3aa: CASSSPGGSTEAFF
CDR3nt: TGTGCCAGCAGTTCCCCGGGGGGCTCGACTGAAGCTTTCTTT
v_gene: TRBV12-3/TRBV12-4
abundance: many
d_gene: .
j_gene: TRBJ1-1

CDR3aa: CASSRPGPNEQFF
CDR3nt: TGCGCCAGCAGCCGGCCAGGGCCCAATGAGCAGTTCTTC
v_gene: TRBV5-1
abundance: many
d_gene: .
j_gene: TRBJ2-1

CDR3aa: CASSHDRAWLWKAGELFF
CDR3nt: TGTGCCAGCAGCCACGACAGGGCTTGGTTGTGGAAGGCCGGGGAGCTGTTTTTT
v_gene: TRBV5-6
abundance: .
d_gene: TRBD1
j_gene: TRBJ2-2

CDR3aa: CASSLTSGKGEQFF
CDR3nt: TGTGCCAGCAGCTTAACTAGCGGGAAGGGTGAGCAGTTCTTC
v_gene: TRBV7-3
abundance: many
d_gene: TRBD2
j_gene: TRBJ2-1

CDR3aa: CASSLAHRLAGIGCWQYF
CDR3nt: TGTGCCAGCAGCTTAGCTCACCGACTAGCGGGGATCGGGTGTTGGCAGTACTTC
v_gene: TRBV7-2
abundance: many
d_gene: TRBD2
j_gene: TRBJ2-7

CDR3aa: CASSEAVRESNEQFF
CDR3nt: TGTGCCAGCAGTGAAGCTGTGCGGGAGTCAAATGAGCAGTTCTTC
v_gene: TRBV2
abundance: many
d_gene: TRBD2
j_gene: TRBJ2-1

CDR3aa: CASTMAIADFNEQFF
CDR3nt: TGTGCCAGTACAATGGCCATAGCGGACTTCAATGAGCAGTTCTTC
v_gene: TRBV12-3/TRBV12-4
abundance: many
d_gene: .
j_gene: TRBJ2-1

CDR3aa: CASSPTATEQYF
CDR3nt: TGTGCCAGCTCACCAACGGCCACCGAGCAGTACTTC
v_gene: TRBV18
abundance: few
d_gene: .
j_gene: TRBJ2-7

CDR3aa: CEVSSYEQYF
CDR3nt: TGCGAGGTGAGCTCCTACGAGCAGTACTTC
v_gene: TRBV29-1
abundance: many
d_gene: .
j_gene: TRBJ2-7

CDR3aa: CASSLGTANTGELFF
CDR3nt: TGTGCCAGCAGCTTAGGAACGGCGAACACCGGGGAGCTGTTTTTT
v_gene: TRBV7-2
abundance: many
d_gene: .
j_gene: TRBJ2-2

CDR3aa: CSASLANDYNEQFF
CDR3nt: TGCAGTGCGAGTCTGGCCAATGACTACAATGAGCAGTTCTTC
v_gene: TRBV20-1
abundance: many
d_gene: .
j_gene: TRBJ2-1

CDR3aa: CASSQDRGAGNTIYF
CDR3nt: TGTGCCAGCAGCCAAGATCGAGGGGCTGGAAACACCATATATTTT
v_gene: TRBV14
abundance: many
d_gene: .
j_gene: TRBJ1-3

CDR3aa: CASSLRVGKGIQYF
CDR3nt: TGTGCCAGCAGCTTACGAGTAGGCAAGGGCATTCAGTACTTC
v_gene: TRBV7-2
abundance: many
d_gene: .
j_gene: TRBJ2-4

CDR3aa: CSAPVAGGDEQFF
CDR3nt: TGCAGTGCCCCAGTAGCGGGAGGGGATGAGCAGTTCTTC
v_gene: TRBV20-1
abundance: many
d_gene: TRBD2
j_gene: TRBJ2-1

CDR3aa: CASSVAGGSEQYF
CDR3nt: TGTGCCAGCAGCGTAGCGGGAGGAAGCGAGCAGTACTTC
v_gene: TRBV9
abundance: many
d_gene: TRBD2
j_gene: TRBJ2-7

CDR3aa: CASSFHRNEQFF
CDR3nt: TGTGCCAGCAGCTTTCATAGAAATGAGCAGTTCTTC
v_gene: TRBV7-9
abundance: many
d_gene: .
j_gene: TRBJ2-1

CDR3aa: CAMSLVQDSNQPQHF
CDR3nt: TGTGCCATGAGCCTGGTCCAGGATAGCAATCAGCCCCAGCATTTT
v_gene: TRBV4-2
abundance: .
d_gene: .
j_gene: TRBJ1-5

CDR3aa: CSAAYLNSNQPQHF
CDR3nt: TGCAGTGCTGCCTACCTGAATAGCAATCAGCCCCAGCATTTT
v_gene: TRBV20-1
abundance: many
d_gene: .
j_gene: TRBJ1-5